This T cell receptor beta chain was profiled in a study of blood T cell repertoires in COVID-19 (dated by TCRdb to 2018 to 2021). Background on the whole study: Samples from collaborators originated in the United States, Italy and Spain and spanned both the acute and convalescent phases of COVID-19. The material from the prospective study consisted of cDNA or gDNA derived from T cells, B-cell-depleted T cells, or PBMCs. The dataset comprised deeply sampled blood TCRbeta repertoires from subjects exposed to, actively infected with, or recovered from COVID-19. The repertoires were made available in a free public database intended to serve as a resource for research on the immune response to SARS-CoV-2. Samples were obtained from the ongoing ImmuneRACE study (first 160 participants) and from 1,254 subjects provided by 6 global collaborators. The sample metadata nearly always contained a de-identified subject ID, COVID-19 status, age in years and sex. Where HLA class I and class II types were available, the types were taken from metadata supplied by the sample provider, not from assay-based typing. Here is what the overall study found, with its caveats: Clinical and demographic metadata were provided uncurated, with the amount varying by source and participant.

The collaborating institutions used their own protocols to collect whole blood in K2EDTA tubes. For TCRbeta analysis, collaborator samples were shipped as frozen whole blood, as isolated PBMCs, or as DNA extracted from either sample type. This clone was recorded once. Its antigen is unknown. No much larger clone is present one base from it, and per-base qualities are unavailable. The germline V gene gives CDR1 as SGDLS and CDR2 as YYNGEE. The CDR3, from cysteine to phenylalanine, totals 13 residues. CDR3 DNA only is kept here, 39 bases in frame from base 1. The V end loses 5 bases and the J end loses 4 bases, and a stretch of 11 bases separates them. The immunoSEQ Assay, a bias-controlled multiplex PCR, was used to amplify TCRbeta CDR3 regions from genomic DNA. As for the authors' bioinformatics: The number of nucleated cells in each sample was estimated from the amplification of reference gene primers within the assay. To quantify the absolute abundance of each unique TCRbeta CDR3 rearrangement, sequence reads were collapsed and filtered. Productive Simpson clonality was computed per sample as the square root of Simpson's diversity index over productive rearrangements. What TCRdb holds here is the immuneACCESS table cut down to in-frame rearrangements. Part of the clones is not present; checked against another copy, under half of the missing clones reflect an unresolved V gene, and the others are unexplained. Clone size and V and J calls were adopted from that table, with D and trimming inferred from the DNA. The sample contains 90,000 to 120,000 clones, 87% of them found a single time. 15% of the sample is in the top ten clones.

The clonotype was recovered from a man between 45 and 60 years old with acute or convalescent COVID-19. The chain links TRBV9 with TRBJ2-3; the D gene remains uncertain. Sequencing was done on a sample of peripheral blood. The CDR3 corresponds to CASRVSSPDTQYF. The sequenced DNA is TGTGCCAGCAGGGTATCGTCCCCAGATACGCAGTATTTT. The CDR3 plus the reference TRBV9 and TRBJ2-3 genes for the other parts give the full variable domain: DSGVTQTPKHLITATGQRVTLRCSPRSGDLSVYWYQQSLDQGLQFLIQYYNGEERAKGNILERFSAQQFPDLHSELNLSSLELGDSALYFCASRVSSPDTQYFGPGTRLTVL.